A selection of T cell receptor beta chains follows, all from one sample in a study of siplizumab effects on memory and regulatory T cells. Libraries were prepared by immunoSEQ multiplex PCR; TCRdb keeps only in-frame clonotypes and omits some of them. The sample consists of some 97,000 clones, roughly 94% of them appearing once. The sequenced sample consisted of Tregs sorted from blood. These receptors originate from a human donor in good health. The CDR3 runs from the conserved cysteine through the conserved F or W. D genes are given only for firm matches. Some rows mark clone size as missing; the rest say once, few, many or name a class of expanded clone.

>.|.|TRBV5-1|TRBJ2-1
TGCGCCAGCAGCTTGATGGATTACAATGAGCAGTTCTTC
CASSLMDYNEQFF
>.|.|TRBV9|TRBJ1-6
TGTGCCAGCAGCGTAGGTCCCGCGTCCGGTAATTCACCCCTCCACTTT
CASSVGPASGNSPLHF
>once|.|TRBV10-3|TRBJ2-7
TGTGCCATCAGTGAGTCGAGGGGCCACGAGCAGTACTTC
CAISESRGHEQYF
>.|.|TRBV19|TRBJ1-6
TGTGCCAGTAGTATGAACAGGGAGGGTTCACCCCTCCACTTT
CASSMNREGSPLHF
>.|.|TRBV7-2|TRBJ2-7
TGTGCCAGCAGCCCCTGGAGCTACGAGCAGTACTTC
CASSPWSYEQYF
>.|.|TRBV28|TRBJ2-3
TGTGCCAGCAGCTTAATTATAGATACGCAGTATTTT
CASSLIIDTQYF
>.|.|TRBV15|TRBJ2-1
TGTGCCACCAGCCCACACACAAGGGCCTACAATGAGCAGTTCTTC
CATSPHTRAYNEQFF
>.|.|TRBV19|TRBJ2-1
TGTGCCAGTAGTATTGGAGACTACAATGAGCAGCTCTTC
CASSIGDYNEQLF
>few|TRBD1|TRBV4-1|TRBJ1-5
TGCGCCAGCAGCCTACACCCCCTGACAGGGGGCCTAGCCAGCAATCAGCCCCAGCATTTT
CASSLHPLTGGLASNQPQHF
>.|.|TRBV2|TRBJ2-7
TGTGCCAGCAGTGAATCGGCCAGCCTCTCCTACGAGCAGTACTTC
CASSESASLSYEQYF
>.|TRBD1|TRBV6-6|TRBJ1-2
TGTGCCAGCAGTTACGGAGGACAGGGTTGGAGCTACACCTTC
CASSYGGQGWSYTF